Listed here are 30 T cell receptor beta chains from one sample, sequenced in a study of T-cell reconstitution after alpha-beta-depleted transplantation in children. Unique molecular identifiers were incorporated during preparation of the TCRbeta library. TCRdb passed the PCR reads through MiXCR, listing each CDR3 protein once. Among a few hundred thousand distinct CDR3 sequences listed, 13% were seen once. The sequences come from PBMCs, collected from the stem cell graft. All receptors come from a human donor who donated a stem cell graft to a child with Fanconi anemia.

This clonotype was recorded at least ten times. The CDR3 DNA reads TGTGCCAGCAGTCAAACCGGGACAGTGAACACTGAAGCTTTCTTT. This encodes CASSQTGTVNTEAFF. V usage is TRBV2 and J usage is TRBJ1-1, with 7 bases matching TRBD1. The V segment lost 5 bases and the J segment 0 bases; nucleotides outside the gene matches: 6. Looked up from germline, CDR1 is SNHLY and CDR2 is FYNNEI. CDR3 size: 15 residues.

This clonotype was counted at least ten times. The J gene is TRBJ2-1, the V gene TRBV29-1, with 11 bases fitting TRBD2. J lost 10 bases, V lost 6 bases, and 11 bases had no gene match. The germline V gene encodes CDR1 SQVTM and CDR2 ANQGSEA. This CDR3 spans 14 amino acids. CDR3 protein: CSVGLAGGQGEQFF. In nucleotides, the CDR3 is TGCAGCGTGGGGCTAGCGGGGGGCCAGGGGGAGCAGTTCTTC.

This clonotype was counted between two and nine times. In nucleotides, the CDR3 is TGCGCCAGCGGAGGAGGGACGGAGAACACTGAAGCTTTCTTT. Encoded protein: CASGGGTENTEAFF. This rearrangement joins TRBV5-1 to TRBJ1-1; the D gene is possibly TRBD1 (5 bases). CDR1 and CDR2 (germline): SGHRS, YFSETQ. V was trimmed by 7 bases and J by 1 base, leaving 14 bases between them. The CDR3 extends over 14 amino acids.

The chain uses TRBV12-3 or TRBV12-4 and TRBJ1-6, with a tentative D call TRBD1 (6 bases). Trimming pared 2 bases from V and 6 bases from J, leaving 11 bases between. The CDR3 totals 15 residues. This chain's CDR3 is CASSLLQGSNSPLHF. In DNA form, the CDR3 reads TGTGCCAGCAGTTTACTTCAGGGGTCTAATTCACCCCTCCACTTT.

This clonotype was counted at least ten times. This sequence joins TRBV7-2 and TRBJ2-1; maybe TRBD2 (6 bases). This CDR3 region has 15 residues. V gave up 1 base and J gave up 2 bases, with 9 bases separating them. The germline V gene encodes CDR1 SGHTA and CDR2 FQGNSA. The CDR3 DNA is TGTGCCAGCAGCTTAGGGGGGGTCCCCTACAATGAGCAGTTCTTC. The encoded protein is CASSLGGVPYNEQFF.

This clonotype was recorded only once. The chain combines TRBV7-3 with TRBJ2-7; D not resolved. V lost 6 bases and J lost 0, with 6 bases in between. The CDR3 is 12 amino acids. Germline-derived CDR1 and CDR2 are SGHTA and FQGTGA. CDR3 amino acids: CASRSSSYEQYF. In nucleotides, the CDR3 is TGTGCCAGCAGGTCTAGCTCCTACGAGCAGTACTTC.

This chain connects TRBV4-2 to TRBJ2-1; 7 bases fit TRBD1. This CDR3 region has 17 residues. CDR1 is LGHNA and CDR2 is YNFKEQ in the germline V gene. Unmatched junction bases numbered 8, after V lost 0 bases and J lost 3 bases. The CDR3 sequence is CASSQDGGDSDYNEQFF. The CDR3 DNA is TGTGCCAGCAGCCAAGACGGTGGGGACAGCGACTACAATGAGCAGTTCTTC.

This clonotype has a handful of counts. The CDR3 DNA is TGTGCCAGCAGTCCCAGTTTAGCGCGATCGGAGACCCAGTACTTC. Translated: CASSPSLARSETQYF. The gene calls are TRBV27 and TRBJ2-5, with D possibly being TRBD2 (5 bases). The CDR3 runs 15 residues. CDR1 and CDR2 from the germline V gene are MNHEY and SMNVEV (reference sequence). Trimming took 5 bases from V and 5 from J, leaving 18 bases between them.

This clonotype occurred many times. The J gene is TRBJ2-6, the V gene TRBV5-5, with TRBD1 matching 9 bases. CDR1 and CDR2 (germline): SGHKS, YYEKEE (reference sequence). This CDR3 has 18 amino acids. V lost 3 bases to trimming and J lost 8 bases; unmatched junction nucleotides: 15. This chain's CDR3 is CASSSGTGTFLGTNVLTF. For the CDR3, the DNA is TGTGCCAGCAGCTCAGGGACAGGGACGTTCCTCGGGACCAACGTCCTGACTTTC. Complete variable domain (other parts from reference TRBV5-5 and TRBJ2-6): DAGVTQSPTHLIKTRGQQVTLRCSPISGHKSVSWYQQVLGQGPQFIFQYYEKEERGRGNFPDRFSARQFPNYSSELNVNALLLGDSALYLCASSSGTGTFLGTNVLTFGAGSRLTVL.

This clonotype was counted ten times or more. This rearrangement joins TRBV20-1 to TRBJ2-1, with 14 nucleotides matching TRBD2. Germline loops: CDR1 DFQATT, CDR2 SNEGSKA (reference sequence). The trim removed 4 bases at V and 8 bases at J, leaving 4 bases unmatched. CDR3 size: 14 residues. CDR3 protein: CSAKGLAGADEQFF. The CDR3 region has the DNA TGCAGTGCTAAGGGACTAGCGGGAGCTGATGAGCAGTTCTTC.

This chain uses TRBV5-1 with TRBJ2-2; no definite D call. CDR3 size: 18 residues. Trimming cost V 1 base and J 0 bases, with 16 bases left between them. CDR1 is SGHRS and CDR2 is YFSETQ in the germline V gene. CDR3 residues: CASSLKWGVDTNTGELFF. CDR3 DNA: TGCGCCAGCAGCTTGAAATGGGGTGTCGATACGAACACCGGGGAGCTGTTTTTT.

This clonotype was detected ten times or more. The chain joins TRBV27 to TRBJ1-5, with D perhaps matching TRBD1 (5 bases). V lost 5 bases and J 0 bases, leaving 11 bases between the germline ends. The CDR3 runs 15 residues. CDR1 and CDR2 from the germline V gene are MNHEY and SMNVEV (reference sequence). DNA of the CDR3: TGTGCCAGCAGTCGAGACAGTTATAGCAATCAGCCCCAGCATTTT. Amino acids: CASSRDSYSNQPQHF.

DNA for the CDR3: TGTGCCAGCAGCTTCGGGGGGGCCGGGGATACGCAGTATTTT. Protein: CASSFGGAGDTQYF. The chain links TRBV7-9 to TRBJ2-3; 8 bases fit TRBD2. Germline values: CDR1 SEHNR, CDR2 FQNEAQ (reference sequence). With 3 bases clipped from V and 6 bases from J, the junction kept 5 bases outside the gene matches. The CDR3 is 14 amino acids.

This clonotype was detected ten times or more. Written as DNA, the CDR3 is TGTGCCATCAGTGGAGGCGGCCCCTATGGCTACACCTTC. It is translated as CAISGGGPYGYTF. The chain uses TRBV10-3 and TRBJ1-2; D uncertain. The CDR3 has 13 amino acids. The V end lost 4 bases, the J end lost 4 bases, and 10 bases lay between the germline ends. In germline, CDR1 is ENHRY, CDR2 SYGVKD.

This clonotype was recorded at least ten times. J is TRBJ2-1 and V is TRBV4-2; D unresolved. Trimming pared 2 bases from V and 7 bases from J, leaving 15 bases between. The CDR3 consists of 15 residues. Germline-derived CDR1 and CDR2 are LGHNA and YNFKEQ. The CDR3 here is CASSQSPNPLNEQFF. Written as DNA, the CDR3 is TGTGCCAGCAGCCAAAGCCCTAACCCCCTAAATGAGCAGTTCTTC.

The CDR3 loop reads CASSLGTGGVADTQYF. Written as DNA, the CDR3 is TGTGCCAGCAGCTTGGGGACAGGGGGCGTTGCAGATACGCAGTATTTT. This sequence joins TRBV5-5 and TRBJ2-3; TRBD1 matches at 11 bases. The CDR3 is made up of 16 amino acids. Germline trimming cut 0 bases from V and 4 bases from J; bases unmatched to any gene: 4. The V gene's germline CDR1 is SGHKS and CDR2 YYEKEE (reference sequence).

The chain has TRBV3-1 and TRBJ2-3; 11 nucleotides agree with TRBD2. The J segment lost 2 bases and the V segment lost 0 bases, leaving 10 bases of the junction unmatched. The CDR3 sequence is 19 residues long. Germline values: CDR1 LGHDT, CDR2 YNNKEL (reference sequence). The CDR3 sequence is CASSQEGLTSGEPTDTQYF. Here the CDR3 DNA reads TGTGCCAGCAGCCAAGAGGGGCTGACTAGCGGGGAGCCCACAGATACGCAGTATTTT.

This sequence joins TRBV18 and TRBJ2-1; D is unresolved. In germline, CDR1 is KGHSH, CDR2 LQKENI. Between the trimmed V and J ends, which lost 3 bases and 6 bases, there was a span of 6 bases. This CDR3 comprises 12 residues. The CDR3 bases are TGTGCCAGCTCACCTAATAGCAATGAGCAGTTCTTC. It codes for CASSPNSNEQFF.

This rearrangement joins TRBV10-3 to TRBJ1-1; the match to TRBD1 covers 7 bases. This CDR3 comprises 13 residues. Germline V gives CDR1 ENHRY, CDR2 SYGVKD. J gave up 5 bases and V 4 bases, and 4 bases lay outside the gene matches. The CDR3 DNA reads TGTGCCATCAGTGTTACAGGGGAGACTGAAGCTTTCTTT. Translation gives CAISVTGETEAFF.

This clonotype was found many times. V is TRBV12-3 or TRBV12-4 and J is TRBJ2-3, with 7 bases that match TRBD1. The length of the CDR3 is 16 residues. V gave up 6 bases and J gave up 2 bases; unmatched junction bases: 11. CDR3 nucleotide sequence: TGTGCCAGCAGCCGCGATCGGACAGGACCCACAGATACGCAGTATTTT. Its translation is CASSRDRTGPTDTQYF.

In its sample, this clonotype was seen a few times. The V gene is TRBV5-6, the J gene TRBJ2-7; D is perhaps TRBD1 (6 bases). This CDR3 spans 14 amino acids. Trimming shortened V by 4 bases and J by 7 bases, and 18 bases separated the two germline ends. Germline CDR1 SGHDT, CDR2 YYEEEE. CDR3 protein: CASSVDRKPREQYF. CDR3 bases: TGTGCCAGCAGCGTTGACAGGAAACCCCGGGAGCAGTACTTC.

This chain links TRBV5-4 with TRBJ2-5; D ambiguous. The CDR3 is made up of 12 amino acids. Trimming cost V 1 base and J 3 bases, with 4 bases left between them. Germline V gene data show CDR1 as SGHNT and CDR2 as YYREEE (reference sequence). CDR3 sequence reads: CASSLIEETQYF. Written as DNA, the CDR3 is TGTGCCAGCAGCTTGATAGAAGAGACCCAGTACTTC.

This clonotype was seen repeatedly, ten times or more. V usage is TRBV13 and J usage is TRBJ1-1; D is uncertain. Trimming removed 5 bases at V and 5 bases at J, with 15 bases between. The CDR3 runs 14 residues. The germline gives CDR1 PRHDT, CDR2 FYEKMQ (reference sequence). CDR3 in amino acids: CASSPRMPGTEAFF. The CDR3 DNA sequence: TGTGCCAGCAGCCCTCGGATGCCGGGGACTGAAGCTTTCTTT. The entire variable domain, with the rest obtained from reference TRBV13 and TRBJ1-1, is as follows: AAGVIQSPRHLIKEKRETATLKCYPIPRHDTVYWYQQGPGQDPQFLISFYEKMQSDKGSIPDRFSAQQFSDYHSELNMSSLELGDSALYFCASSPRMPGTEAFFGQGTRLTVV.

This clonotype occurred a few times. The chain joins TRBV3-1 to TRBJ1-1; D not certain. In germline, CDR1 is LGHDT, CDR2 YNNKEL (reference sequence). The CDR3 has 13 amino acids. Trimming removed 5 bases at V and 11 bases at J, with 18 bases between. The CDR3 DNA reads TGTGCCAGCAGCTCCGATTCGAGGTCCTCGGCTTTCTTT. Protein: CASSSDSRSSAFF. Together with reference TRBV3-1 and TRBJ1-1, the CDR3 gives the full variable domain: DTAVSQTPKYLVTQMGNDKSIKCEQNLGHDTMYWYKQDSKKFLKIMFSYNNKELIINETVPNRFSPKSPDKAHLNLHINSLELGDSAVYFCASSSDSRSSAFFGQGTRLTVV.

The chain carries TRBV20-1 and TRBJ1-5; 7 bases map to TRBD1. The CDR3 has 16 residues. V was pared by 0 bases and J by 7 bases, with 12 bases of the junction left unmatched. Germline values: CDR1 DFQATT, CDR2 SNEGSKA (reference sequence). As DNA, the CDR3 is TGCAGTGCTAGAGATCCAAGACAGGGTGTCGGGCAGCCCCAGCATTTT. It codes for CSARDPRQGVGQPQHF.

The V call is TRBV18, the J call TRBJ1-1, with D unresolved. The CDR3 extends over 14 amino acids. Trimming took off 2 bases at V and 0 bases at J, with 7 bases between the two ends. The germline V gene has CDR1 KGHSH and CDR2 LQKENI. CDR3 loop: CASSPLGMNTEAFF. CDR3 DNA: TGTGCCAGCTCACCATTGGGGATGAACACTGAAGCTTTCTTT.

This chain links TRBV6-5 with TRBJ1-1; no clear D. The CDR3 consists of 15 residues. V was shortened by 0 bases and J by 6 bases, with 14 bases between the two germline ends. Germline CDR1 is MNHEY and CDR2 is SVGAGI. The CDR3 reads CASSYSTAFSAEAFF. CDR3 DNA: TGTGCCAGCAGTTACTCGACCGCTTTCTCAGCTGAAGCTTTCTTT.

This chain links TRBV3-1 with TRBJ1-3; D unresolved. Deletions cut 0 bases from V and 2 bases from J, with 5 bases between. The CDR3 totals 14 residues. The germline V gene encodes CDR1 LGHDT and CDR2 YNNKEL (reference sequence). The CDR3 coding sequence is TGTGCCAGCAGCCAAGATCAACCTGGAAACACCATATATTTT. Protein sequence: CASSQDQPGNTIYF.

This clonotype was picked up a small number of times. In nucleotides, the CDR3 is TGTGCCAGCAGCTCTCCGGCGGGGGGAATCGTAGATACGCAGTATTTT. Translation gives CASSSPAGGIVDTQYF. The gene calls are TRBV7-8 and TRBJ2-3, with TRBD2 matching 8 bases. The CDR3 runs to 16 residues. The germline CDR1 and CDR2 sequences are SGHVS and FQNEAQ. The junction had 11 bases not matched to a gene; V was cut back by 4 bases and J by 5 bases.

The chain is built from TRBV28 and TRBJ1-2; D remains ambiguous. CDR3 length equals 10 residues. V was pared by 11 bases and J by 8 bases, with 12 bases between. Looked up from germline, CDR1 is MDHEN and CDR2 is SYDVKM. Here the CDR3 reads CAAAGSGYTF. The CDR3 DNA reads as TGTGCCGCGGCGGGCTCGGGCTACACCTTC.